The clone carrying this TCR beta chain was recorded at least ten times. Its specificity is unknown. The trim removed 6 bases at V and 7 bases at J, leaving 5 bases unmatched. CDR1 and CDR2 (germline): SGHTA, FQGNSA. The CDR3 is made up of 12 amino acids. Clinical symptoms, serum thyroxine, TRAb, thyroid ultrasound and orbital computed tomography determined diagnosis. This record belongs to a study of Graves' ophthalmopathy and Graves' hyperthyroidism. Study results and limitations: Blood repertoires reportedly contained most expanded thyroid clonotypes above 0.001 frequency.

RNA transcripts provided the template for amplifying TCR beta CDR3 regions. The first round was an RT-PCR with HTBI primers, and the second round was a multiplex PCR. In TCRdb, the multiplex PCR reads were re-called with MiXCR into one record per CDR3 protein. The sample has about 740,000 distinct CDR3 sequences, 35% to 50% seen once. This receptor was obtained from an adult man with Graves' ophthalmopathy. The sequenced sample was peripheral blood. The V call is TRBV7-2, the J call TRBJ1-2, with 7 bases that match TRBD1. The CDR3 DNA is TGTGCCAGCAGTCGACAGGGTATTGGCTACACCTTC. Translating it yields CASSRQGIGYTF.